The clone carrying this T cell receptor beta chain was detected ten times or more. Its antigen is currently unknown. MiXCR was run by TCRdb on the 5' RACE reads, yielding one entry per CDR3 protein. The data hold hundreds of thousands of distinct CDR3 sequences, with 18% observed a single time. Germline assignment: CDR1 SGHRS and CDR2 YFSETQ. The CDR3 covers 14 residues. The junction had 5 bases not matched to a gene; V was cut back by 4 bases and J by 4 bases. The record originates from a study of identical twins. Findings and caveats of the study: Invariant MAIT and iNKT cells may have partly biased zero-insertion analyses.

The data were also submitted as part of a second study, on T cells expressing NK-cell markers.

The source material was PBMCs. The chain recombines TRBV5-1 with TRBJ2-1; TRBD1 aligns across 7 bases. The clonotype comes from a woman between 18 and 29 years old in good health. The CDR3: CASSPQGIYNEQFF. The DNA for the CDR3 is TGCGCCAGCAGCCCACAGGGGATTTACAATGAGCAGTTCTTC. Supplemented by reference TRBV5-1 and TRBJ2-1, the full variable domain reads KAGVTQTPRYLIKTRGQQVTLSCSPISGHRSVSWYQQTPGQGLQFLFEYFSETQRNKGNFPGRFSGRQFSNSRSEMNVSTLELGDSALYLCASSPQGIYNEQFFGPGTRLTVL.